This T cell receptor beta chain was sequenced for a study of cytomegalovirus exposure and HLA in healthy donors. Across the whole study: An early release of data contained 75 million to 90 million unique TCRs, which came from HLA-typed donors.

From germline, CDR1 is SNHLY and CDR2 FYNNEI. CDR3 size: 14 residues. Amplification used 60 Vbeta primers and 13 Jbeta primers. Profiled with immunoSEQ multiplex PCR; TCRdb holds only in-frame clones, not every one. Counted here are 130,000 or so clones, around 57% occurring once; the ten biggest clones make up about 1.8%. General study points: Some V segments (TRBV6-2 and TRBV6-3 among them) were excluded as indistinguishable.

As to this clone: The antigen is undetermined. Mismatch with germline at one junction end may stem from a read error.

The clonotype was recovered from a male donor in good health and CMV-seronegative. Sequences were obtained from PBMCs. The V call is TRBV2, the J call TRBJ2-5, with TRBD1 as a possible D gene (5 bases). The CDR3 nucleotides read TGTGCCAGCAGTGACGGTAACAGGAGAGAGTCCCAGTACTTC. Its protein product is CASSDGNRRESQYF.